This is a list of T cell receptor beta chains from one sample in a study of cytomegalovirus exposure and HLA in healthy donors. Profiling relied on immunoSEQ multiplex PCR, and the TCRdb table lists in-frame clones only, not all of them. The sample has around 110,000 clones, more than 60% seen once. Sequencing was performed on PBMCs. Receptor source: a man between 40 and 49 years old in good health and CMV-seronegative. Each CDR3 is given with its conserved first and last residue. The order of the fields is D gene, J gene, V gene, clone size, CDR3 protein, CDR3 DNA. The D gene is left open where the match is weak. A row's size may be missing; if present it is once, few, many or a size class.

>TRBD2|TRBJ2-1|TRBV4-2|NA
CASSQERGMPYNEQFF
TGTGCCAGCAGCCAAGAGCGGGGGATGCCCTACAATGAGCAGTTCTTC
>TRBD1|TRBJ1-2|TRBV18|NA
CASSDRGSYGYTF
TGTGCCAGCTCGGACAGGGGATCGTATGGCTACACCTTC
>TRBD1|TRBJ1-2|TRBV18|once
CASSPTRDSNYGYTF
TGTGCCAGCTCACCGACTCGGGACAGCAACTATGGCTACACCTTC
>NA|TRBJ1-4|TRBV7-9|NA
CASSLGRVTNEKLFF
TGTGCCAGCAGCTTGGGCAGAGTAACTAATGAAAAACTGTTTTTT
>TRBD2|TRBJ2-1|TRBV5-1|NA
CASRHTSGGAYNEQFF
TGCGCCAGCAGACATACTAGCGGGGGGGCCTACAATGAGCAGTTCTTC
>NA|TRBJ2-3|TRBV4-2|NA
CASSPAGARGDTQYF
TGTGCCAGCAGCCCTGCGGGGGCCCGGGGGGATACGCAGTATTTT
>TRBD2|TRBJ2-2|TRBV5-4|NA
CASSLGLAGGQNTGELFF
TGTGCCAGCAGCTTGGGCCTAGCGGGGGGTCAGAACACCGGGGAGCTGTTTTTT
>TRBD1|TRBJ1-2|TRBV6-1|once
CASSPTGQERGYTF
TGTGCCAGCAGCCCTACGGGACAGGAACGGGGCTACACCTTC
>TRBD2|TRBJ2-3|TRBV2|few
CARGGLAGSNTQYF
TGTGCCAGGGGGGGACTAGCGGGGTCGAATACGCAGTATTTT
>NA|TRBJ2-7|TRBV27|once
CASSFSDSSYEQYF
TGTGCCAGCAGTTTTTCGGACAGCTCCTACGAGCAGTACTTC
>TRBD2|TRBJ2-7|TRBV7-8|few
CASSFRTSATYEQYF
TGTGCCAGCAGCTTCCGGACTAGCGCCACCTACGAGCAGTACTTC
>TRBD1|TRBJ2-7|TRBV12-5|NA
CASGIGTGDYEQYF
TGTGCTAGTGGAATCGGGACAGGGGACTACGAGCAGTACTTC
>TRBD2|TRBJ2-3|TRBV4-1|few
CASSLLAGGTDTQYF
TGCGCCAGCAGCTTACTAGCGGGGGGCACAGATACGCAGTATTTT
>TRBD1|TRBJ2-7|TRBV7-6|NA
CASSPRTGKSEQYF
TGTGCCAGCAGCCCGAGGACAGGGAAGAGCGAGCAGTACTTC
>NA|TRBJ2-7|TRBV19|NA
CASNSGQFYEQYF
TGTGCCAGTAATTCTGGACAGTTCTACGAGCAGTACTTC
>TRBD1|TRBJ1-1|TRBV5-1|NA
CASSGRTGDTEAFF
TGCGCCAGCAGCGGCCGGACAGGGGACACTGAAGCTTTCTTT
>TRBD2|TRBJ2-2|TRBV6-1|NA
CASTTSGAAGELFF
TGTGCCAGCACGACTAGCGGGGCCGCCGGGGAGCTGTTTTTT
>TRBD2|TRBJ2-1|TRBV5-6|NA
CASSSGRGNEQFF
TGTGCCAGCAGCTCCGGGAGGGGTAATGAGCAGTTCTTC
>NA|TRBJ2-1|TRBV15|NA
CATSREGRAGPNEQFF
TGTGCCACCAGCAGAGAAGGTAGGGCAGGGCCCAATGAGCAGTTCTTC
>TRBD1|TRBJ2-1|TRBV11-2|NA
CASSSFRDSYNEQFF
TGTGCCAGCAGCTCCTTCCGGGACAGCTACAATGAGCAGTTCTTC
>TRBD1|TRBJ1-6|TRBV2|NA
CASSGDSLGSPLHF
TGTGCCAGCAGTGGGGACAGCCTGGGGTCACCCCTCCACTTT
>NA|TRBJ1-2|TRBV28|few
CASSLIGEGSSYGYTF
TGTGCCAGCAGTTTAATTGGTGAGGGCAGCAGTTATGGCTACACCTTC
>NA|TRBJ2-1|TRBV6-1|few
CASSVGDGGNEQFF
TGTGCCAGCAGTGTGGGGGACGGGGGCAATGAGCAGTTCTTC
>NA|TRBJ1-6|TRBV6-6|NA
CAVGTTNSPLHF
TGTGCCGTAGGGACAACTAATTCACCCCTCCACTTT
>TRBD1|TRBJ1-4|TRBV6-5|few
CASNRDRTNEKLFF
TGTGCCAGCAATAGGGACAGAACTAATGAAAAACTGTTTTTT
>TRBD1|TRBJ1-4|TRBV7-6|NA
CASSLRGPNEKLFF
TGTGCCAGCAGCTTAAGGGGGCCGAATGAAAAACTGTTTTTT
>TRBD1|TRBJ2-3|TRBV6-6|NA
CASRPGQGRADTQYF
TGTGCCAGCAGACCGGGACAGGGTAGGGCAGATACGCAGTATTTT
>TRBD2|TRBJ2-7|TRBV7-2|NA
CASSLARGAHGEQYF
TGTGCCAGCAGCTTAGCGCGGGGGGCGCACGGCGAGCAGTACTTC
>NA|TRBJ2-2|TRBV9|once
CASSVESGAGTGELFF
TGTGCCAGCAGCGTAGAATCAGGGGCCGGGACCGGGGAGCTGTTTTTT
>NA|TRBJ1-5|TRBV19|NA
CASSRGQNQPQHF
TGTGCCAGTAGTCGCGGACAGAATCAGCCCCAGCATTTT
>TRBD1|TRBJ1-1|TRBV11-2|NA
CASSLHQGAKAFF
TGTGCCAGCAGCTTACATCAGGGGGCGAAAGCTTTCTTT
>NA|TRBJ1-1|TRBV5-1|NA
CASSPEPGLNTEAFF
TGCGCCAGCAGCCCGGAGCCCGGGTTGAACACTGAAGCTTTCTTT
>NA|TRBJ1-3|TRBV4-1|NA
CASSLGVGASGNTIYF
TGCGCCAGCAGCCTAGGAGTTGGCGCGTCCGGAAACACCATATATTTT
>NA|TRBJ1-2|TRBV29-1|NA
CSVEDRMAGAPLVYGYTF
TGCAGCGTTGAAGATCGAATGGCAGGGGCCCCCCTGGTTTATGGCTACACCTTC
>NA|TRBJ1-3|TRBV4-1|few
CASSQAQGNSGNTIYF
TGCGCCAGCAGCCAAGCCCAGGGTAACTCTGGAAACACCATATATTTT
>NA|TRBJ2-3|TRBV27|NA
CASSLTRLTTSTDTQYF
TGTGCCAGCAGTTTAACCCGACTAACTACTAGCACAGATACGCAGTATTTT
>TRBD1|TRBJ1-1|TRBV10-1|NA
CASSFRGSTEAFF
TGCGCCAGCAGTTTCAGGGGGAGCACTGAAGCTTTCTTT
>NA|TRBJ1-3|TRBV9|NA
CASSQQLGGGNTIYF
TGTGCCAGCAGCCAACAGCTCGGGGGTGGAAACACCATATATTTT
>TRBD2|TRBJ2-3|TRBV7-2|NA
CASSSRTSGGRDTQYF
TGTGCCAGCAGCTCCCGGACTAGCGGGGGCCGAGATACGCAGTATTTT
>NA|TRBJ2-6|TRBV7-9|NA
CASSSPGTGANVLTF
TGTGCCAGCAGCTCGCCCGGGACAGGGGCCAACGTCCTGACTTTC
>TRBD1|TRBJ2-4|TRBV7-2|NA
CASSASGTGGLKNIQYF
TGTGCCAGCAGCGCCTCCGGGACAGGGGGTCTCAAAAACATTCAGTACTTC
>TRBD1|TRBJ2-5|TRBV19|few
CASSIHAGGQETQYF
TGTGCCAGTAGTATTCATGCAGGGGGCCAAGAGACCCAGTACTTC
>TRBD1|TRBJ2-7|TRBV5-4|NA
CASSTRDRATSEQYF
TGTGCCAGCAGCACCCGGGACAGGGCAACAAGCGAGCAGTACTTC
>TRBD1|TRBJ1-2|TRBV5-4|NA
CASRRDRGEYYGYTF
TGTGCCAGCAGGCGGGACAGGGGGGAATACTATGGCTACACCTTC
>TRBD1|TRBJ2-2|TRBV7-9|NA
CASSGQGATGELFF
TGTGCCAGCAGCGGACAGGGGGCCACCGGGGAGCTGTTTTTT
>NA|TRBJ2-3|TRBV19|NA
CASAAVETDTQYF
TGTGCCAGTGCCGCCGTGGAGACAGATACGCAGTATTTT
>TRBD1|TRBJ1-5|TRBV7-9|NA
CASSGTGGNQPQHF
TGTGCCAGCAGCGGGACAGGGGGCAATCAGCCCCAGCATTTT
>TRBD2|TRBJ2-1|TRBV10-2|NA
CASTKGLAPYNAQFF
TGCGCCAGCACCAAGGGACTAGCGCCTTACAATGCGCAGTTCTTC
>TRBD1|TRBJ2-7|TRBV4-2|NA
CASSLRAGQGVSGEQYF
TGTGCCAGCAGCCTCCGGGCCGGGCAGGGGGTGTCGGGCGAGCAGTACTTC
>NA|TRBJ1-5|TRBV27|NA
CASSLGTTNGPQHF
TGTGCCAGCAGTTTAGGGACAACCAACGGGCCCCAGCATTTT
>NA|TRBJ2-3|TRBV25-1|NA
CASSEFGSVVTDTQYF
TGTGCCAGCAGTGAATTCGGTAGCGTCGTTACAGATACGCAGTATTTT
>TRBD1|TRBJ1-2|TRBV19|NA
CASSIDRNRGNGYTF
TGTGCCAGTAGTATAGATCGAAACAGGGGGAATGGCTACACCTTC
>NA|TRBJ2-3|TRBV29-1|NA
CSVDSGISDTQYF
TGCAGCGTTGATAGCGGAATTTCGGATACGCAGTATTTT
>NA|TRBJ2-7|TRBV27|NA
CASSLQGYEQYF
TGTGCCAGCAGTTTACAGGGGTACGAGCAGTACTTC
>NA|TRBJ1-6|TRBV11-2|NA
CASSLYYRVVDSPLHF
TGTGCCAGCAGCTTATACTACAGGGTGGTTGATTCACCCCTCCACTTT